This is a list of T cell receptor beta chains from one sample in a study of blood T cell repertoires in COVID-19. Profiling relied on immunoSEQ multiplex PCR, and the TCRdb table lists in-frame clones only, not all of them. The table has 100,000 to 150,000 clones, just over 70% seen once; the top ten hold 0.7% to 1%. Sequenced: peripheral blood. The receptor set was obtained from a human donor with acute or convalescent COVID-19. The donor label of this sample is uncertain. The conserved cysteine and the conserved F or W are not part of the CDR3 here. Clone size is stated in some rows and not others, as once, few, many or a class when expanded.

abundance,j_gene,v_gene,CDR3aa
.,TRBJ2-2,TRBV6-1,ASSDEGRPNAGELF
.,TRBJ1-2,TRBV5-1,ASSPGQGAEKPT
.,TRBJ1-1,TRBV29-1,SVREQGSTEAF
.,TRBJ1-4,TRBV12-5,ASGSIGEKLF
.,TRBJ2-3,TRBV4-2,ASSQVASGGSTDTQY
.,TRBJ1-4,TRBV19,ASKNQGADGEKLF
.,TRBJ2-1,TRBV24-1,ATSDHVGGQLNEQF
few,TRBJ2-2,TRBV7-8,ASSSRTSGVTGELF
.,TRBJ2-7,TRBV6-1,ASSERKGRDRALYEQY
.,TRBJ2-7,TRBV6-1,ASSEAGQSLYEQY
.,TRBJ1-1,TRBV6-5,ASSWGRNTEAF
.,TRBJ1-2,TRBV5-8,ASSPGRGYYGYT
.,TRBJ2-5,TRBV6-5,ASNLQGALGETQY
.,TRBJ2-5,TRBV7-6,ASSLGSVRSGGETQY
.,TRBJ1-4,TRBV28,ASRVGQVATNEKLF
.,TRBJ1-6,TRBV6-6,ASSLGQGGSPLH
.,TRBJ1-2,TRBV5-1,ASSSWTGGYGYT
few,TRBJ1-1,TRBV5-4,ASSRDRSNTEAF
many,TRBJ1-6,TRBV18,ASSPQGSNSPLH
few,TRBJ1-5,TRBV21-1,ASSKPNSQSFSNQPQH
few,TRBJ2-1,TRBV11-2,ASSPTGGGYNEQF
.,TRBJ2-5,TRBV5-8,ASSLDGTGRGETQY
.,TRBJ2-1,TRBV24-1,ATSDLKGPGDEQF
few,TRBJ2-1,TRBV27,ASTLNWAGAEQF
.,TRBJ2-7,TRBV18,ASSPTRGSYEQY
.,TRBJ1-1,TRBV6-5,ASRDYMNTEAF
few,TRBJ2-7,TRBV29-1,SVTGVTYEQY
.,TRBJ2-2,TRBV2,ASRKGGIPTGELF
.,TRBJ1-2,TRBV7-9,ASSLVGVSGYT
few,TRBJ1-2,TRBV9,ASSVGAGGGYT
.,TRBJ2-6,TRBV7-2,ASSRTGGAGANVLT
.,TRBJ1-4,TRBV2,ASSGGQLREKLF
.,TRBJ1-1,TRBV6-5,ASTRQGSGTEAF
few,TRBJ1-1,TRBV12-5,ASGLVSLIGRAEAF
.,TRBJ2-3,TRBV7-6,ASSPFSGGDTDTQY
.,TRBJ1-2,TRBV2,ARLGQGVNGYT
few,TRBJ2-3,TRBV6-5,ASRRQGSTDTQY
.,TRBJ2-2,TRBV19,ASSPGRVGELF
.,TRBJ2-2,TRBV5-1,ASSRGQGGSTGELF
.,TRBJ2-3,TRBV6-5,ASSLRGGPSDTQY
.,TRBJ1-1,TRBV4-2,ASSLGGENTEAF
.,TRBJ1-6,TRBV5-1,ASSLGSRGLSNSPLH
few,TRBJ1-5,TRBV24-1,ATTERLGHMSTMEPQH
.,TRBJ2-5,TRBV27,ASSKGQTPGTQY